Below, 3 T cell receptor beta chains from the same sample are listed, as sequenced in a study of blood T cell repertoires in COVID-19. Measured with immunoSEQ multiplex PCR; TCRdb has only the in-frame clones, and not every one. The sample shows about 290,000 clones, roughly 90% of them seen only once. The sample comprised peripheral blood. Source of these receptors: a woman in her 40s who had recovered from COVID-19.

V and J are TRBV18 and TRBJ2-7; possibly TRBD2 for D (7 bases). With 3 bases removed from V and 9 bases from J, the gap between germline ends came to 18 bases. Germline loops: CDR1 KGHSH, CDR2 LQKENI. CDR3 length: 14 amino acids. For the CDR3, the DNA is TGTGCCAGCTCACCGGGGGACACGGGAGGTGCGCAGTACTTC. It specifies CASSPGDTGGAQYF.

The chain couples TRBV3-1 (or the pseudogene TRBV3-2) to TRBJ2-1; TRBD2 matches 7 bases. The CDR3 consists of 15 residues. Germline V gene sequence: CDR1 LGHDT, CDR2 YNNKEL (reference sequence). The ends lost 4 bases at V and 6 bases at J; junction bases unmatched: 9. The CDR3 loop is CASSPGLADINEQFF. Here the CDR3 DNA reads TGTGCCAGCAGCCCCGGGCTAGCGGATATCAATGAGCAGTTCTTC.

The chain links TRBV18 to TRBJ1-5, with 9 bases fitting TRBD1. Germline CDR1 is KGHSH and CDR2 is LQKENI. The CDR3 spans 15 residues. With V trimmed by 6 bases and J by 4 bases, 7 bases remained unmatched. The CDR3 protein is CASSQMGQGNQPQHF. The CDR3 DNA is TGTGCCAGCTCCCAGATGGGACAGGGTAATCAGCCCCAGCATTTT.